The present TCR beta chain was sequenced within a study of CXCR3-negative and CXCR3-positive naive CD8 T cells. Background on the study: A total of about 140 million TRB reads was generated, with about 1.5 +/- 0.3 million per library. Study-level points and caveats: Memory CD8+ T cell repertoires were far less diverse than both naive subsets. Naive cells with CXCR3 showed TRB CDR3s that were more hydrophobic than those in CXCR3-negative naive cells.

Regarding this clonotype: Its cognate antigen is unknown.

This CDR3 has 15 residues. The germline V gene encodes CDR1 SGHRS and CDR2 YFSETQ. Triplicate sorts of under 350,000 cells per CD8+ subset. Naive cells were sorted as CD45RO-, CCR7+, CD27+ and CD95-. UMI-labeled TRB cDNA libraries were prepared by 5' RACE. TCRdb re-called the 5' RACE reads and shows each CDR3 protein once, DNA omitted. In all, the sample yields some 140,000 distinct CDR3 sequences. The rearrangement joins TRBV5-1 to TRBJ1-1; the D call of TRBD1 rests on TCRdb alone, since no DNA is present to check it. The receptor's source is a human donor in good health. Some clones in this sample may be carry-over from other donors' samples. The sequencing sample was made of naive CXCR3+ CD8+ T cells from blood. Specified subset: CD45RO-CCR7+CD27+CD95- naive CD8+ T cells expressing CXCR3 (TNR3+). The CDR3 protein is CASSYGQAGNTEAFF.